A single sample is the source of the 12 T cell receptor beta chains below, sequenced in a study of blood T cell repertoires in COVID-19. Sequencing used immunoSEQ multiplex PCR; TCRdb keeps in-frame clones, though not all of them. The table includes approximately 32,000 clones, around 88% detected once. Sequencing was performed on peripheral blood. The receptors were gathered from a woman aged 65 to 85 with active COVID-19.

The rearrangement links TRBV6-2 or TRBV6-3 to TRBJ1-2; 10 nucleotides align to TRBD1. The CDR3 loop spans 15 amino acids. V lost 5 bases and J lost 4; bases outside the gene matches: 7. Germline assignment: CDR1 MNHEY and CDR2 SVGEGT. CDR3 region: CASSQTGTGVYGYTF. CDR3 in DNA: TGTGCCAGCAGTCAAACCGGGACAGGGGTCTATGGCTACACCTTC.

The chain is built from TRBV11-2 and TRBJ2-2, with D possibly TRBD2 on 5 matching bases. V lost 6 bases, J lost 5 bases, and 13 bases lay in between. This CDR3 has 14 residues. Germline CDR1 reads SGHAT; CDR2 reads FQNNGV. The CDR3: CASSDGEYTGELFF. CDR3 sequence (DNA): TGTGCCAGCAGTGACGGGGAGTATACCGGGGAGCTGTTTTTT.

The rearrangement joins TRBV27 to TRBJ1-2, with 8 nucleotides matching TRBD1. Germline V gene data show CDR1 as MNHEY and CDR2 as SMNVEV (reference sequence). This CDR3 is built from 13 residues. V shed 3 bases, J shed 4 bases, and the junction held 1 base outside the gene matches. CDR3 residues: CASSFQGAYGYTF. The CDR3 bases are TGTGCCAGCAGTTTCCAGGGGGCCTATGGCTACACCTTC.

V usage is TRBV5-6 and J usage is TRBJ2-3; D might be TRBD2 (5 bases). V dropped 5 bases and J dropped 2 bases, with 18 bases sitting between them. CDR3 size: 16 residues. Germline V gene sequence: CDR1 SGHDT, CDR2 YYEEEE. CDR3 region: CASSPGWQVNTDTQYF. The CDR3 DNA reads as TGTGCCAGCAGTCCGGGATGGCAGGTGAACACAGATACGCAGTATTTT. Together with reference TRBV5-6 and TRBJ2-3, the CDR3 gives the full variable domain: DAGVTQSPTHLIKTRGQQVTLRCSPKSGHDTVSWYQQALGQGPQFIFQYYEEEERQRGNFPDRFSGHQFPNYSSELNVNALLLGDSALYLCASSPGWQVNTDTQYFGPGTRLTVL.

This chain uses TRBV6-5 with TRBJ2-7; D gene uncertain. V was clipped by 3 bases and J by 4 bases, with 4 bases between them. The CDR3 has 11 residues. Germline V CDR1 and CDR2: MNHEY, SVGAGI. DNA for the CDR3: TGTGCCAGCAGTTATCTATACGAGCAGTACTTC. The encoded protein is CASSYLYEQYF.

This clone showed up just a few times. This sequence joins TRBV19 and TRBJ1-5; D may be TRBD1 (6 bases). Trimming took 5 bases from V and 5 from J, leaving 16 bases between them. The germline V gene has CDR1 LNHDA and CDR2 SQIVND (reference sequence). The CDR3 length is 15 residues. CDR3: CASSPQGRGDQPQHF. For the CDR3, the DNA is TGTGCCAGTAGTCCCCAGGGGAGAGGGGATCAGCCCCAGCATTTT.

This chain uses TRBV6-2 or TRBV6-3 with TRBJ1-2, with D possibly being TRBD1 (5 bases). The length of the CDR3 is 14 residues. The V gene's germline CDR1 is MNHEY and CDR2 SVGEGT. The V and J ends lost 5 bases and 6 bases respectively, with 16 bases between them. The CDR3 sequence is CASSPDSVVNGYTF. The CDR3 DNA reads as TGTGCCAGCAGTCCCGACAGTGTGGTCAATGGCTACACCTTC.

The chain recombines TRBV5-1 with TRBJ2-5; TRBD2 matches at 7 bases. Trimming at V came to 4 bases and at J to 2 bases, leaving 11 bases not matched to a gene. CDR1 SGHRS and CDR2 YFSETQ come from the germline V gene. This CDR3 comprises 16 residues. CDR3 in DNA: TGCGCCAGCAGCGGTGCACTGGGACTACCACAAGAGACCCAGTACTTC. Protein sequence: CASSGALGLPQETQYF.

V and J are TRBV2 and TRBJ1-2; TRBD1 matches 9 bases. The CDR3 covers 14 residues. V gave up 5 bases and J gave up 4 bases; unmatched junction bases: 5. Germline lookup yields CDR1 SNHLY and CDR2 FYNNEI. The CDR3 coding sequence is TGTGCCAGCAGTCCACAGGGGGCGAGCTATGGCTACACCTTC. This gives the protein CASSPQGASYGYTF.

The J gene is TRBJ2-5, the V gene TRBV7-2; no firm D call. CDR3 length equals 13 residues. Looked up from germline, CDR1 is SGHTA and CDR2 is FQGNSA. The V gene lost 2 bases and the J gene lost 0 bases, with 4 bases spanning the gap. This CDR3 reads CASSLSYQETQYF. In DNA form, the CDR3 reads TGTGCCAGCAGCTTATCCTACCAAGAGACCCAGTACTTC.

This clone has a handful of counts. The chain combines TRBV10-1 with TRBJ2-7; 9 bases match TRBD2. With 2 bases clipped from V and 2 bases from J, the junction kept 4 bases outside the gene matches. There are 15 residues in the CDR3. Per the germline V gene, CDR1 is WNHNN and CDR2 is SYGVQD (reference sequence). The CDR3 nucleotides are TGCGCCAGCAGTGAGGGGGCTAGCGGGGCCTACGAGCAGTACTTC. It yields the protein CASSEGASGAYEQYF.

This clone was recorded once. The J gene is TRBJ1-1, the V gene TRBV14, with 9 bases aligning to TRBD1. This CDR3 has 15 residues. V shed 1 base, J shed 3 bases, and the junction held 3 bases outside the gene matches. Germline V gives CDR1 SGHDN, CDR2 FVKESK. The CDR3 loop is CASSQVGTGYTEAFF. The CDR3 nucleotides read TGTGCCAGCAGCCAAGTGGGGACAGGGTACACTGAAGCTTTCTTT.